Listed below are T cell receptor beta chains from one sample, sequenced in a study of cytomegalovirus exposure and HLA in healthy donors. TCRdb's copy holds only in-frame clones and misses some; the assay was immunoSEQ multiplex PCR. The sample lists around 110,000 clones, 65% to 85% occurring once. Sequencing used PBMCs. The receptors were gathered from a man aged 18 to 29 in good health and CMV-seronegative. Both conserved end residues are trimmed from each CDR3. Each record gives: V gene, D gene, J gene, CDR3 protein. The D gene is left open where the match is weak.

V: TRBV2
D: NA
J: TRBJ1-3
CDR3: ASSEGVGVRNTIY

V: TRBV2
D: TRBD2
J: TRBJ2-3
CDR3: ASLAGTRTDTQY

V: TRBV5-8
D: NA
J: TRBJ2-4
CDR3: ASSSDINIQY

V: TRBV14
D: NA
J: TRBJ2-7
CDR3: ASSTLQGTEQY

V: TRBV6-1
D: NA
J: TRBJ2-1
CDR3: ASSEGNSGHSGQF

V: TRBV19
D: NA
J: TRBJ2-5
CDR3: ASSHLVSGGETQY

V: TRBV5-6
D: NA
J: TRBJ2-1
CDR3: ASSFPTVTYNEQF

V: TRBV7-8
D: NA
J: TRBJ2-7
CDR3: ASSFWGGDTTLGQY

V: TRBV2
D: NA
J: TRBJ1-1
CDR3: ASKAGPGNTEAF

V: TRBV15
D: TRBD1
J: TRBJ2-6
CDR3: ATSGDRVSGANVLT

V: TRBV7-6
D: TRBD1
J: TRBJ2-7
CDR3: ASSSRTGVYEQY

V: TRBV15
D: TRBD1
J: TRBJ1-2
CDR3: ATSRDYRGDYGYT

V: TRBV29-1
D: TRBD2
J: TRBJ2-3
CDR3: SVTGGAVDTQY

V: TRBV10-3
D: NA
J: TRBJ2-3
CDR3: AISPEGTDTQY

V: TRBV18
D: TRBD1
J: TRBJ1-1
CDR3: ASSLGQGYNTEAF

V: TRBV2
D: NA
J: TRBJ1-2
CDR3: ASSEEGGLWGYGYT

V: TRBV5-1
D: TRBD2
J: TRBJ2-3
CDR3: ASSFGGAVDTQY

V: TRBV2
D: NA
J: TRBJ1-6
CDR3: ASNQRLGDNSPLH

V: TRBV9
D: TRBD1
J: TRBJ1-2
CDR3: ASSRDRVPYGYT

V: TRBV11-2
D: TRBD1
J: TRBJ2-5
CDR3: ASSALRQGWKETQY

V: TRBV7-6
D: NA
J: TRBJ2-7
CDR3: ASSLTVLYEQY

V: TRBV4-3
D: TRBD1
J: TRBJ1-1
CDR3: ASSTPGGTEAF

V: TRBV6-6
D: NA
J: TRBJ2-1
CDR3: ASSYGGQSQQF

V: TRBV27
D: NA
J: TRBJ1-4
CDR3: ASSLTGATNEKLF

V: TRBV28
D: NA
J: TRBJ1-5
CDR3: AIQGPGGNQPQH

V: TRBV19
D: TRBD1
J: TRBJ2-1
CDR3: ASKAGQGYEQF

V: TRBV11-2
D: NA
J: TRBJ2-3
CDR3: ASSLGSSTDTQY

V: TRBV5-4
D: NA
J: TRBJ1-2
CDR3: ASSLPTGGGILGYT

V: TRBV19
D: NA
J: TRBJ2-2
CDR3: ASSIGRDPNTGELF

V: TRBV6-5
D: NA
J: TRBJ1-2
CDR3: ASSYSSGGHT

V: TRBV7-2
D: TRBD2
J: TRBJ2-5
CDR3: ASSSQRGGGETQY

V: TRBV6-1
D: TRBD1
J: TRBJ1-4
CDR3: ASRPRGLTNEKLF

V: TRBV13
D: TRBD1
J: TRBJ1-2
CDR3: ASSLSRDRGRTNYGYT

V: TRBV6-5
D: TRBD1
J: TRBJ1-1
CDR3: ASSTGTEGPRAF

V: TRBV7-3
D: NA
J: TRBJ1-2
CDR3: ASSPFRTDLYGYT

V: TRBV28
D: NA
J: TRBJ2-3
CDR3: ASSLLSEGAQY

V: TRBV19
D: NA
J: TRBJ1-6
CDR3: ASSRQGGSPLH

V: TRBV18
D: TRBD2
J: TRBJ2-1
CDR3: ASSPSRLAGSYNEQF

V: TRBV19
D: TRBD1
J: TRBJ1-4
CDR3: ASSRQGGLYEKLF

V: TRBV4-1
D: NA
J: TRBJ2-5
CDR3: ASSQVEYQETQY

V: TRBV7-2
D: TRBD2
J: TRBJ2-3
CDR3: ASSLSGGASGRDTQY

V: TRBV2
D: NA
J: TRBJ1-2
CDR3: ASRGGGGNYGYT

V: TRBV4-2
D: NA
J: TRBJ2-7
CDR3: ASSQDPSGAYEQY

V: TRBV20-1
D: NA
J: TRBJ2-7
CDR3: SAVHYEQY

V: TRBV7-9
D: NA
J: TRBJ2-5
CDR3: ASSFGTAPGETQY

V: TRBV9
D: TRBD1
J: TRBJ2-7
CDR3: ASSAGTAPYEQY

V: TRBV2
D: NA
J: TRBJ2-1
CDR3: ASSVQGFYNEQF

V: TRBV5-6
D: NA
J: TRBJ1-6
CDR3: ASSPTPATASPSSLH